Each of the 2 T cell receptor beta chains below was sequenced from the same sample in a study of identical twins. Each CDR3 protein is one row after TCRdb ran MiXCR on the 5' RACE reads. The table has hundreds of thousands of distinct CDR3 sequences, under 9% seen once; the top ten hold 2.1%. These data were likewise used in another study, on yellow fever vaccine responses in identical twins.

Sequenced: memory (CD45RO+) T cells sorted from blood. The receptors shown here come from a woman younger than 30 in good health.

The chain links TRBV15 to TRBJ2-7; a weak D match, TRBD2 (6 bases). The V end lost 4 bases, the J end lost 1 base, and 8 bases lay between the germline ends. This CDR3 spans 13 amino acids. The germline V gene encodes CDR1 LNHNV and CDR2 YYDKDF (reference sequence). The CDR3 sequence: CATSTGRSYEQYF. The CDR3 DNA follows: TGTGCCACCAGCACGGGGAGGTCCTACGAGCAGTACTTC.

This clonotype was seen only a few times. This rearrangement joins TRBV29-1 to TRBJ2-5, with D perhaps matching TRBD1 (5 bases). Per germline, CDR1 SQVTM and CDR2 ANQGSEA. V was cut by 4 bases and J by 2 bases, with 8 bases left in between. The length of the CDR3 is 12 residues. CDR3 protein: CSVGRTQETQYF. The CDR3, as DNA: TGCAGCGTTGGTCGGACACAAGAGACCCAGTACTTC.